This entry lists 25 T cell receptor beta chains sequenced from one sample in a study of cytomegalovirus exposure and HLA in healthy donors. The PCR had 60 Vbeta and 13 Jbeta primers. Profiling relied on immunoSEQ multiplex PCR, and the TCRdb table lists in-frame clones only, not all of them. The sample consists of 100,000 or so clones, 78% of them appearing once. The sequencing sample was made of PBMCs. These receptors were obtained from a man aged 25 to 45 in good health and CMV-seronegative.

The rearrangement uses TRBV18 and TRBJ2-7; 9 nucleotides line up with TRBD1. The germline V gene encodes CDR1 KGHSH and CDR2 LQKENI. The V segment lost 8 bases and the J segment 5 bases; nucleotides outside the gene matches: 13. CDR3 length: 15 amino acids. The CDR3 nucleotides are TGTGCCAGCCATTCGTTCGCGGGGACAGGGCACGAGCAGTACTTC. Translated: CASHSFAGTGHEQYF.

CDR3 coding DNA: TGTGCCTGGAGTGATCGGGACAGGGGCTCTGGTAATTCACCCCTCCACTTT. This encodes CAWSDRDRGSGNSPLHF. The chain has TRBV30 and TRBJ1-6; 10 bases are a match to TRBD1. V was clipped by 1 base and J by 6 bases; unmatched bases: 9. The CDR3 runs to 17 residues. Looked up from germline, CDR1 is GTSNPN and CDR2 is SVGIG (reference sequence).

This clone was seen a handful of times. The chain joins TRBV7-8 to TRBJ1-5, with a possible D match to TRBD1 (6 bases). Trimming stripped 5 bases from V and 0 bases from J, with 17 bases between. CDR1 and CDR2 from the germline V gene are SGHVS and FQNEAQ. The CDR3 has 17 residues. The CDR3 DNA sequence: TGTGCCAGCAGCGGACAGATTCGGCTGGATAGCAATCAGCCCCAGCATTTT. It translates to CASSGQIRLDSNQPQHF.

This chain joins TRBV5-1 and TRBJ2-1, with 8 bases identical to TRBD1. Germline V gene sequence: CDR1 SGHRS, CDR2 YFSETQ. V was clipped by 4 bases and J by 7 bases; unmatched bases: 13. This CDR3 contains 16 residues. DNA of the CDR3: TGCGCCAGCAGCGTGCGGACAGGGCGTTCCACGAATGAGCAGTTCTTC. Residues: CASSVRTGRSTNEQFF.

V and J are TRBV5-1 and TRBJ1-1; the D gene is possibly TRBD1 (5 bases). V was cut by 5 bases and J by 3 bases, with 14 bases left in between. CDR1 is SGHRS, CDR2 YFSETQ, per germline. The CDR3 is 14 residues long. The CDR3 sequence is CASRWWGVDTEAFF. The CDR3 DNA sequence: TGCGCCAGCAGGTGGTGGGGGGTAGACACTGAAGCTTTCTTT. The complete variable domain, with remaining parts taken from reference TRBV5-1 and TRBJ1-1, reads KAGVTQTPRYLIKTRGQQVTLSCSPISGHRSVSWYQQTPGQGLQFLFEYFSETQRNKGNFPGRFSGRQFSNSRSEMNVSTLELGDSALYLCASRWWGVDTEAFFGQGTRLTVV.

This chain links TRBV7-2 with TRBJ1-5, with 7 bases aligning to TRBD1. V lost 4 bases and J lost 5; bases outside the gene matches: 8. The CDR3 length is 15 residues. CDR1 and CDR2 (germline): SGHTA, FQGNSA. For the CDR3, the DNA is TGTGCCAGCAGCTCCGGACAGGAAGGGCATCAGCCCCAGCATTTT. This gives the protein CASSSGQEGHQPQHF.

The chain recombines TRBV19 with TRBJ2-1; the D is unclear. Trimming removed 5 bases at V and 7 bases at J, with 24 bases between. Germline loops: CDR1 LNHDA, CDR2 SQIVND (reference sequence). The CDR3 is made up of 17 amino acids. The CDR3 DNA is TGTGCCAGTAGTTTTAGAGGCGCTGCACTCGGGTCGAATGAGCAGTTCTTC. Its translation: CASSFRGAALGSNEQFF.

The chain couples TRBV4-1 to TRBJ1-1; 9 bases agree with TRBD1. CDR3 size: 19 residues. The germline V gene has CDR1 MGHRA and CDR2 YSYEKL. The trim removed 3 bases at V and 6 bases at J, leaving 20 bases unmatched. The DNA for the CDR3 is TGCGCCAGCAGCCAGAATTCCGGGACAGGGCTTTTGGGTAGGCCTGAAGCTTTCTTT. This sequence encodes CASSQNSGTGLLGRPEAFF.

This clone was found once. This chain uses TRBV7-2 with TRBJ2-1; D gene unclear. V lost 5 bases and J lost 9, with 17 bases in between. Germline assignment: CDR1 SGHTA and CDR2 FQGNSA. This CDR3 has 14 residues. Here the CDR3 DNA reads TGTGCCAGCAGCCTCCCGACCCTAGGCGCTGAGCAGTTCTTC. The encoded protein is CASSLPTLGAEQFF.

This clone has just one count. The genes are TRBV7-2 and TRBJ2-3, with a tentative D call TRBD1 (5 bases). Trimming took 5 bases from V and 0 from J, leaving 12 bases between them. Germline CDR1 is SGHTA and CDR2 is FQGNSA. The CDR3 totals 15 residues. DNA for the CDR3: TGTGCCAGCAGCCCACAGGTGTCCAGCACAGATACGCAGTATTTT. Protein: CASSPQVSSTDTQYF.

The rearrangement links TRBV19 to TRBJ1-1; TRBD1 is a possible D gene (5 bases). The CDR3 is made up of 11 amino acids. Germline lookup yields CDR1 LNHDA and CDR2 SQIVND (reference sequence). The V end was cut by 3 bases, the J end by 10 bases, with 9 bases between. CDR3 loop: CASSISGGAFF. CDR3 nucleotide sequence: TGTGCCAGTAGTATTTCGGGGGGAGCTTTCTTT.

The gene calls are TRBV10-3 and TRBJ2-7; 9 bases agree with TRBD1. The CDR3 loop spans 13 amino acids. Losses at the gene ends were 10 bases for V and 6 bases for J; bases not matched to a gene: 10. CDR1 is ENHRY and CDR2 is SYGVKD in the germline V gene. The DNA of the CDR3 is TGTGCCACCAACCGGGACAGGGTAAGCGAGCAGTACTTC. This sequence encodes CATNRDRVSEQYF.

The DNA for the CDR3 is TGTGCCAGCAGTGAAGCGCCGGGACAGGGGGACATAACAGATACGCAGTATTTT. This translates into CASSEAPGQGDITDTQYF. This chain joins TRBV6-1 and TRBJ2-3; 11 bases are a match to TRBD1. The CDR3 length is 18 residues. With V trimmed by 0 bases and J by 3 bases, 8 bases remained unmatched. The V gene's germline CDR1 is MNHNS and CDR2 SASEGT.

This clone was detected a few times. The genes are TRBV5-4 and TRBJ2-7; 8 bases line up with TRBD2. The CDR3 contains 14 residues. From germline, CDR1 is SGHNT and CDR2 YYREEE (reference sequence). V lost 4 bases, J lost 5 bases, and 8 bases stayed unmatched. The CDR3 nucleotides read TGTGCCAGCAGCCCGGGGGGGCCGATCGACGAGCAGTACTTC. This gives the protein CASSPGGPIDEQYF.

V is TRBV2 and J is TRBJ1-1, with 8 bases fitting TRBD1. Germline V gives CDR1 SNHLY, CDR2 FYNNEI. The CDR3 sequence is 17 residues long. The junction had 13 bases not matched to a gene; V was cut back by 5 bases and J by 2 bases. The CDR3 nucleotides read TGTGCCAGCAGTAACATACGAGGGACAGGTAGAAACACTGAAGCTTTCTTT. Amino acids: CASSNIRGTGRNTEAFF. Looking up the rest from reference TRBV2 and TRBJ1-1 gives the full variable domain: EPEVTQTPSHQVTQMGQEVILRCVPISNHLYFYWYRQILGQKVEFLVSFYNNEISEKSEIFDDQFSVERPDGSNFTLKIRSTKLEDSAMYFCASSNIRGTGRNTEAFFGQGTRLTVV.

In nucleotides, the CDR3 is TGTGCCAGCAGCACAACCGACAGGGCTAAAAACATTCAGTACTTC. Protein sequence: CASSTTDRAKNIQYF. The genes are TRBV5-6 and TRBJ2-4, with 7 nucleotides matching TRBD1. Germline CDR1 SGHDT, CDR2 YYEEEE. J gave up 4 bases and V 4 bases, and 8 bases lay outside the gene matches. The length of the CDR3 is 15 residues.

V is TRBV25-1 and J is TRBJ1-2; TRBD1 matches 9 bases. V shed 8 bases and J 4 bases; nucleotides not matched to a gene: 8. Looked up from germline, CDR1 is MGHDK and CDR2 is SYGVNS. The CDR3 sequence is 14 residues long. CDR3 loop: CASVKQGAGYGYTF. CDR3 in DNA: TGTGCCAGCGTAAAACAGGGGGCAGGCTATGGCTACACCTTC.

The chain uses TRBV7-9 and TRBJ2-2; 8 bases agree with TRBD1. J lost 1 base, V lost 9 bases, and 4 bases had no gene match. This CDR3 is built from 14 residues. CDR1 SEHNR and CDR2 FQNEAQ come from the germline V gene (reference sequence). Written as DNA, the CDR3 is TGTGCCAGTAAACAGGGGGAGAACACCGGGGAGCTGTTTTTT. Translating it yields CASKQGENTGELFF.

The chain employs TRBV10-3 and TRBJ2-1; possible D gene TRBD2, 6 bases. Trimming removed 8 bases from V and 4 bases from J, with 12 bases in between. CDR3 length: 13 amino acids. Germline CDR1 reads ENHRY; CDR2 reads SYGVKD. CDR3 sequence (DNA): TGTGCCATCGGGGGGACCGAGTACAATGAGCAGTTCTTC. Translated, it gives CAIGGTEYNEQFF.

V is TRBV27 and J is TRBJ1-5; D is possibly TRBD1 (5 bases). The germline V and J ends were trimmed by 2 bases and 7 bases, with 12 bases remaining between them. CDR1 MNHEY and CDR2 SMNVEV come from the germline V gene (reference sequence). The CDR3 contains 14 residues. CDR3 loop: CASSLRGLGQPQHF. CDR3 nucleotides: TGTGCCAGCAGTTTAAGGGGACTTGGACAGCCCCAGCATTTT.

This clone appeared a single time. The chain carries TRBV18 and TRBJ2-2; D might be TRBD1 (6 bases). In germline, CDR1 is KGHSH, CDR2 LQKENI. This CDR3 is 15 amino acids long. Trimming removed 5 bases from V and 2 bases from J, with 12 bases in between. This CDR3 reads CASSELQGNTGELFF. CDR3 bases: TGTGCCAGCTCAGAACTACAGGGTAACACCGGGGAGCTGTTTTTT.

The chain carries TRBV4-1 and TRBJ2-5; tentative D call: TRBD2 (7 bases). Per germline, CDR1 MGHRA and CDR2 YSYEKL. V was cut by 4 bases and J by 4 bases, with 16 bases left in between. The CDR3 runs to 15 residues. The CDR3 loop is CASSPFGGGRETQYF. CDR3 sequence (DNA): TGCGCCAGCAGCCCCTTCGGGGGCGGGAGAGAGACCCAGTACTTC.

V and J are TRBV10-3 and TRBJ1-5; D may be TRBD1 (5 bases). V gave up 3 bases and J gave up 6 bases, with 15 bases separating them. The CDR3 loop spans 15 amino acids. Germline V gene lookup returns CDR1 ENHRY and CDR2 SYGVKD. Here the CDR3 DNA reads TGTGCCATCAGTGACTATCAGGGACTCGGTCAGCCCCAGCATTTT. It translates to CAISDYQGLGQPQHF.

This chain connects TRBV7-9 to TRBJ2-7; TRBD2 matches at 13 bases. The CDR3 spans 15 residues. The V and J ends lost 5 bases and 7 bases, in that order; junction bases with no gene match: 8. Germline CDR1 and CDR2: SEHNR and FQNEAQ (reference sequence). The CDR3 here is CASSQGLAGLEEQYF. The CDR3 DNA reads as TGTGCCAGCAGCCAGGGACTAGCGGGACTGGAAGAGCAGTACTTC.

The J gene is TRBJ1-6, the V gene TRBV9; 8 nucleotides align to TRBD1. Unmatched junction bases numbered 5, after V lost 7 bases and J lost 5 bases. CDR3 length: 14 residues. Germline CDR1 and CDR2: SGDLS and YYNGEE. The DNA for the CDR3 is TGTGCCAGCGCCGGGACAGGCAATAATTCACCCCTCCACTTT. Protein product: CASAGTGNNSPLHF.